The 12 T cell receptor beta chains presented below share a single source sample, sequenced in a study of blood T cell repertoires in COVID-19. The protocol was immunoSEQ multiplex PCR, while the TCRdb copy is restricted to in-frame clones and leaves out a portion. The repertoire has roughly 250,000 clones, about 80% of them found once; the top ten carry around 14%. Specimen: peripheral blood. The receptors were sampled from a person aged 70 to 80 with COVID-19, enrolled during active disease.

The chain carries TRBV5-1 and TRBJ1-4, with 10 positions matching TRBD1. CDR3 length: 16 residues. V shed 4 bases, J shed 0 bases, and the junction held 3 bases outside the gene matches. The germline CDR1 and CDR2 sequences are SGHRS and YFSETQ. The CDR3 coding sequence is TGCGCCAGCAGCGACAGGGGGCGTCCAACTAATGAAAAACTGTTTTTT. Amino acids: CASSDRGRPTNEKLFF.

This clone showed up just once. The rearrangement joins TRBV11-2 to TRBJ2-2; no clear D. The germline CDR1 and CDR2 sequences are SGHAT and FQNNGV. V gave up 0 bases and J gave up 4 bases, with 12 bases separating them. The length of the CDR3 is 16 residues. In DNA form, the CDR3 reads TGTGCCAGCAGCTTAGATCGCCCGCGGCTCACCGGGGAGCTGTTTTTT. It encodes CASSLDRPRLTGELFF.

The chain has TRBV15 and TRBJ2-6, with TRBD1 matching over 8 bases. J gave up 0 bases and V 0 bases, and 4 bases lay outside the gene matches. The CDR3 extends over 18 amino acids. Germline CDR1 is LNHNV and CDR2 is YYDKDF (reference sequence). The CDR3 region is CATSREAGGFSGANVLTF. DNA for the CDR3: TGTGCCACCAGCAGAGAGGCAGGGGGCTTCTCTGGGGCCAACGTCCTGACTTTC.

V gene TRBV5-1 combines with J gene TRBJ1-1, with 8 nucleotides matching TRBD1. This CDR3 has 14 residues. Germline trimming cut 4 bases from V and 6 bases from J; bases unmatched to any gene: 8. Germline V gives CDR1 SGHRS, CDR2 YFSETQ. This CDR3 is CASSPQTGAAEAFF. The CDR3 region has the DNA TGCGCCAGCAGCCCCCAGACAGGGGCGGCTGAAGCTTTCTTT.

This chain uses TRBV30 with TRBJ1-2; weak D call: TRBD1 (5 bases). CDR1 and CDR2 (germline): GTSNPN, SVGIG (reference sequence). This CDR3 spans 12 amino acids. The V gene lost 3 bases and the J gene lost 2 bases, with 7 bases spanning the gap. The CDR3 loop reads CAWSRGNYGYTF. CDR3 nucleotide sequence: TGTGCCTGGAGCCGGGGGAACTATGGCTACACCTTC.

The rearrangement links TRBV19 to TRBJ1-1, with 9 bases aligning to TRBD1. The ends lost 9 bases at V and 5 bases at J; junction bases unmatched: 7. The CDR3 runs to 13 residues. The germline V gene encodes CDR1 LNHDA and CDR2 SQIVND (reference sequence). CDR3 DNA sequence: TGTGCCAGCCGACAGGGGGTAGGGACTGAAGCTTTCTTT. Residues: CASRQGVGTEAFF.

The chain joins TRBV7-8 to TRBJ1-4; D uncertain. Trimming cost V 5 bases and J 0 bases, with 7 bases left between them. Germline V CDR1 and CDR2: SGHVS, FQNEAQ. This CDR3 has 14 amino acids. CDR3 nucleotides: TGTGCCAGCAGCCCCCTTGCAACTAATGAAAAACTGTTTTTT. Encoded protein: CASSPLATNEKLFF. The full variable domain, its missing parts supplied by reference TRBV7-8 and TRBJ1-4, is GAGVSQSPRYKVAKRGQDVALRCDPISGHVSLFWYQQALGQGPEFLTYFQNEAQLDKSGLPSDRFFAERPEGSVSTLKIQRTQQEDSAVYLCASSPLATNEKLFFGSGTQLSVL.

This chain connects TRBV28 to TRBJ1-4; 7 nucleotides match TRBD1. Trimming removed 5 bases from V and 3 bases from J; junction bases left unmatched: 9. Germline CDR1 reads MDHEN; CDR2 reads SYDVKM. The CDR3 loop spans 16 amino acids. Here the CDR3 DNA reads TGTGCCAGCAGTATAACAGGGGTTGGGGCTAATGAAAAACTGTTTTTT. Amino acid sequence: CASSITGVGANEKLFF.

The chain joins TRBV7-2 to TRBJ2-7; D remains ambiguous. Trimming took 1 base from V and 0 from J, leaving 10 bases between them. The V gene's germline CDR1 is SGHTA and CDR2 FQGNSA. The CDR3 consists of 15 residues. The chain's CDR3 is CASSLGSWSSYEQYF. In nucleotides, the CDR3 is TGTGCCAGCAGCTTAGGTTCCTGGAGCTCCTACGAGCAGTACTTC.

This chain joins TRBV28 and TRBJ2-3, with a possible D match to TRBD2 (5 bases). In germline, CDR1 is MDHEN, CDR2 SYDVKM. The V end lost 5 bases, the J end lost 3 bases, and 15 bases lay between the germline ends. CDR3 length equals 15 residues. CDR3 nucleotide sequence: TGTGCCAGCAGTCCCCCCCCACTAGAAACAGATACGCAGTATTTT. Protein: CASSPPPLETDTQYF.

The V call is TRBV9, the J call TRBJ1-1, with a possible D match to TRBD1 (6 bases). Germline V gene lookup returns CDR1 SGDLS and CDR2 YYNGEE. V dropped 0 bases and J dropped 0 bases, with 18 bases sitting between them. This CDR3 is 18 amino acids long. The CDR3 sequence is CASSVDPQGRPMNTEAFF. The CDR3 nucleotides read TGTGCCAGCAGCGTAGATCCACAGGGAAGACCCATGAACACTGAAGCTTTCTTT.

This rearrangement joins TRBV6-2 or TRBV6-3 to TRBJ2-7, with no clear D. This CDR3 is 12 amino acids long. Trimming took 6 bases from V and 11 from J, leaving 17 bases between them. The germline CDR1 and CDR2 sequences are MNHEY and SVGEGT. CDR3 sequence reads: CASSTGDSPEYF. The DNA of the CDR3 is TGTGCCAGCAGCACCGGAGATTCCCCCGAGTACTTC.